What follows are 18 T cell receptor beta chains derived from one specimen sequenced in a study of blood T cell repertoires in COVID-19. The protocol was immunoSEQ multiplex PCR, while the TCRdb copy is restricted to in-frame clones and leaves out a portion. The sample consists of fewer than 400,000 clones, nearly 90% of them appearing once. The sequencing input was peripheral blood. These receptors were taken from a young woman with COVID-19, enrolled during active disease.

This chain links TRBV15 with TRBJ1-5, with TRBD1 identical over 10 bases. CDR1 and CDR2 from the germline V gene are LNHNV and YYDKDF (reference sequence). With 1 base clipped from V and 6 bases from J, the junction kept 0 bases outside the gene matches. The CDR3 totals 14 residues. For the CDR3, the DNA is TGTGCCACCAGCAGAGGGACAGGGGGTCAGCCCCAGCATTTT. Translating gives CATSRGTGGQPQHF. Drawing the rest from reference TRBV15 and TRBJ1-5, the complete variable domain is DAMVIQNPRYQVTQFGKPVTLSCSQTLNHNVMYWYQQKSSQAPKLLFHYYDKDFNNEADTPDNFQSRRPNTSFCFLDIRSPGLGDTAMYLCATSRGTGGQPQHFGDGTRLSIL.

This chain uses TRBV19 with TRBJ2-5, with 13 bases aligning to TRBD2. CDR3 length: 15 residues. V lost 6 bases, J lost 7 bases, and 8 bases stayed unmatched. Germline lookup yields CDR1 LNHDA and CDR2 SQIVND (reference sequence). CDR3 DNA sequence: TGTGCCAGTAGGAGCCGACTAGCGGGGGGCCGGACCCAGTACTTC. As protein: CASRSRLAGGRTQYF.

The chain has TRBV2 and TRBJ1-2; D perhaps matches TRBD1 (5 bases). In germline, CDR1 is SNHLY, CDR2 FYNNEI. This CDR3 has 13 residues. Deletions cut 8 bases from V and 8 bases from J, with 18 bases between. The CDR3 region has the DNA TGTGCCAGCGGCCCTCAGGGCCTACTAGGCTACACCTTC. It is translated as CASGPQGLLGYTF.

The chain links TRBV21-1 to TRBJ2-1; no check of the table's D call, TRBD1, against the DNA was made. TRBV21-1 is a recognized pseudogene. This CDR3 comprises 17 residues. CDR3 protein: CASSIRDRYSPWNEQFF. CDR3 DNA sequence: TGTGCCAGCAGCATCCGGGACAGATATTCACCTTGGAATGAGCAGTTCTTC.

The V and J genes are TRBV19 and TRBJ1-2; 7 bases align to TRBD1. With 3 bases clipped from V and 6 bases from J, the junction kept 4 bases outside the gene matches. Germline V gives CDR1 LNHDA, CDR2 SQIVND (reference sequence). This CDR3 region has 13 residues. CDR3 loop: CASSIEGGDGYTF. The CDR3 DNA reads TGTGCCAGTAGTATCGAAGGGGGCGATGGCTACACCTTC.

The chain recombines TRBV18 with TRBJ1-2; 7 bases align to TRBD1. The CDR3 sequence is 14 residues long. V was pared by 3 bases and J by 4 bases, with 5 bases of the junction left unmatched. Germline CDR1 and CDR2: KGHSH and LQKENI. CDR3 residues: CASSPAQGSYGYTF. DNA of the CDR3: TGTGCCAGCTCACCTGCACAGGGGAGCTATGGCTACACCTTC.

The chain employs TRBV2 and TRBJ1-1, with D possibly being TRBD1 (6 bases). Trimming cost V 7 bases and J 3 bases, with 15 bases left between them. CDR3 size: 14 residues. CDR1 is SNHLY and CDR2 is FYNNEI in the germline V gene. CDR3 loop: CASIEGGHDTEAFF. In nucleotides, the CDR3 is TGTGCCAGCATCGAGGGGGGGCACGACACTGAAGCTTTCTTT.

This chain joins TRBV7-8 and TRBJ1-1; no clear D gene. CDR1 and CDR2 (germline): SGHVS, FQNEAQ. This CDR3 has 14 residues. Deletions cut 2 bases from V and 1 base from J, with 8 bases between. The CDR3 DNA is TGTGCCAGCAGCTTAAGCCATGGGAACACTGAAGCTTTCTTT. Translated, it gives CASSLSHGNTEAFF. The whole variable domain, remainder taken from reference TRBV7-8 and TRBJ1-1, is GAGVSQSPRYKVAKRGQDVALRCDPISGHVSLFWYQQALGQGPEFLTYFQNEAQLDKSGLPSDRFFAERPEGSVSTLKIQRTQQEDSAVYLCASSLSHGNTEAFFGQGTRLTVV.

The J gene is TRBJ1-6, the V gene TRBV7-3, with D possibly being TRBD1 (5 bases). Per the germline V gene, CDR1 is SGHTA and CDR2 is FQGTGA. V was shortened by 1 base and J by 1 base, with 5 bases between the two germline ends. This CDR3 is 15 amino acids long. CDR3 nucleotide sequence: TGTGCCAGCAGCTTAAACAGGTCCTATAATTCACCCCTCCACTTT. It specifies CASSLNRSYNSPLHF. The variable domain in full, with the rest retrieved from reference TRBV7-3 and TRBJ1-6, is GAGVSQTPSNKVTEKGKYVELRCDPISGHTALYWYRQSLGQGPEFLIYFQGTGAADDSGLPNDRFFAVRPEGSVSTLKIQRTERGDSAVYLCASSLNRSYNSPLHFGNGTRLTVT.

The CDR3 spells CASSARGSGGFSTDTQYF. CDR3 nucleotide sequence: TGTGCCAGCAGCGCCCGGGGTAGCGGGGGGTTTAGCACAGATACGCAGTATTTT. The rearrangement links TRBV9 to TRBJ2-3; TRBD2 matches 10 bases. The CDR3 sequence is 18 residues long. Losses at the gene ends were 3 bases for V and 0 bases for J; bases not matched to a gene: 10. Germline V gene sequence: CDR1 SGDLS, CDR2 YYNGEE.

The chain couples TRBV28 to TRBJ1-2, with 12 bases aligning to TRBD1. CDR3 length: 13 amino acids. Germline values: CDR1 MDHEN, CDR2 SYDVKM. V lost 6 bases to trimming and J lost 8 bases; unmatched junction nucleotides: 4. This chain's CDR3 is CASRGTGGIGYTF. CDR3 coding DNA: TGTGCCAGCAGGGGGACAGGGGGCATCGGCTACACCTTC.

This rearrangement joins TRBV30 to TRBJ1-3; the D is unclear. Germline loops: CDR1 GTSNPN, CDR2 SVGIG (reference sequence). Trimming shortened V by 4 bases and J by 3 bases, and 13 bases separated the two germline ends. This CDR3 region has 14 residues. CDR3 in DNA: TGTGCCTGGAAGGCCCGGGGAGTTGGAAACACCATATATTTT. It translates to CAWKARGVGNTIYF.

The chain carries TRBV4-1 and TRBJ2-4, with D possibly being TRBD1 (5 bases). Germline V CDR1 and CDR2: MGHRA, YSYEKL. Trimming removed 0 bases at V and 6 bases at J, with 12 bases between. The CDR3 runs 15 residues. The DNA of the CDR3 is TGCGCCAGCAGCCAAGATCTGGTAGGGGTAAACATTCAGTACTTC. It specifies CASSQDLVGVNIQYF.

V gene TRBV6-5 combines with J gene TRBJ2-2; D gene ambiguous. Trimming shortened V by 3 bases and J by 0 bases, and 11 bases separated the two germline ends. The germline gives CDR1 MNHEY, CDR2 SVGAGI. The CDR3 loop spans 16 amino acids. CDR3 DNA sequence: TGTGCCAGCAGTTATTACGTGGGCCCGAACACCGGGGAGCTGTTTTTT. Translation: CASSYYVGPNTGELFF.

The rearrangement uses TRBV6-5 and TRBJ2-7, with TRBD1 identical over 8 bases. The germline CDR1 and CDR2 sequences are MNHEY and SVGAGI. Germline trimming cut 8 bases from V and 3 bases from J; bases unmatched to any gene: 12. The length of the CDR3 is 15 residues. The CDR3 reads CASALGQEKFYEQYF. DNA of the CDR3: TGTGCCAGCGCTTTGGGACAGGAGAAATTCTACGAGCAGTACTTC.

The rearrangement joins TRBV19 to TRBJ1-5; D is uncertain. V lost 4 bases, J lost 6 bases, and 19 bases lay in between. Per germline, CDR1 LNHDA and CDR2 SQIVND (reference sequence). This CDR3 has 16 residues. The CDR3 DNA follows: TGTGCCAGTAGTAAACCGGGAGCCTCGTGGGGTCAGCCCCAGCATTTT. This translates into CASSKPGASWGQPQHF.

The chain couples TRBV2 to TRBJ2-3; D may be TRBD1 (6 bases). The CDR3 extends over 12 amino acids. Germline-derived CDR1 and CDR2 are SNHLY and FYNNEI. The V end was cut by 6 bases, the J end by 6 bases, with 10 bases between. For the CDR3, the DNA is TGTGCCAGCAGCCAGGGGCTGGATACGCAGTATTTT. It is translated as CASSQGLDTQYF.

V and J are TRBV7-2 and TRBJ2-4; D gene unclear. Germline lookup yields CDR1 SGHTA and CDR2 FQGNSA. CDR3 size: 15 residues. Deletions cut 0 bases from V and 5 bases from J, with 11 bases between. The CDR3 bases are TGTGCCAGCAGCTTAGCGGGCCCGGTTGAAAACATTCAGTACTTC. It is translated as CASSLAGPVENIQYF. The full variable domain, in which reference TRBV7-2 and TRBJ2-4 provide the parts outside the CDR3, is GAGVSQSPSNKVTEKGKDVELRCDPISGHTALYWYRQSLGQGLEFLIYFQGNSAPDKSGLPSDRFSAERTGGSVSTLTIQRTQQEDSAVYLCASSLAGPVENIQYFGAGTRLSVL.